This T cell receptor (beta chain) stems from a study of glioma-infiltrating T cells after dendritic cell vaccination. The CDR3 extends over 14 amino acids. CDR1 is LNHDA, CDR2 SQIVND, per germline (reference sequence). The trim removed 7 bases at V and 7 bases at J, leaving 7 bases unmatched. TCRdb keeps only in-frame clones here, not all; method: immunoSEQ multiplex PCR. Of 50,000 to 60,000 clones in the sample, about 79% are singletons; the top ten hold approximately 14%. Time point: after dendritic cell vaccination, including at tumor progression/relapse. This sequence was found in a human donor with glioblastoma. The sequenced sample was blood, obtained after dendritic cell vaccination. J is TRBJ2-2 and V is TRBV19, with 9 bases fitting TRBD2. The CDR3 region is CASTHSGGGGELFF. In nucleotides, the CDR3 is TGTGCCAGTACCCATAGCGGGGGCGGCGGGGAGCTGTTTTTT.